This T cell receptor beta chain was recorded in a study of early T cells in non-severe SARS-CoV-2 infection. MiXCR was run by TCRdb on the 5' RACE reads, yielding one entry per CDR3 protein. The top ten clones hold under 7.5% of a sample with more than 75,000 distinct CDR3 sequences, around 13% of them seen once. Trimming at V came to 0 bases and at J to 0 bases, leaving 9 bases not matched to a gene. Germline V gene sequence: CDR1 SGHNT, CDR2 YYREEE (reference sequence). This CDR3 is built from 18 residues. Sample: whole blood. The TCR originated in an adult who was a healthcare worker with PCR-confirmed SARS-CoV-2 infection or an uninfected control (not recorded which). The chain joins TRBV5-4 to TRBJ1-2; 9 bases match TRBD1. CDR3 loop: CASSLGGTGRRANYGYTF. The DNA of the CDR3 is TGTGCCAGCAGCTTGGGGGGGACAGGGAGACGAGCTAACTATGGCTACACCTTC. The entire variable domain, with the rest obtained from reference TRBV5-4 and TRBJ1-2, is as follows: ETGVTQSPTHLIKTRGQQVTLRCSSQSGHNTVSWYQQALGQGPQFIFQYYREEENGRGNFPPRFSGLQFPNYSSELNVNALELDDSALYLCASSLGGTGRRANYGYTFGSGTRLTVV.